This T cell receptor (beta chain) was recorded in a study of CD8 T cells in Susac syndrome. Unmatched junction bases numbered 6, after V lost 1 base and J lost 3 bases. The CDR3 totals 15 residues. CDR1 SQVTM and CDR2 ANQGSEA come from the germline V gene. Study-wide findings and caveats: Individuals included in the TCR sequencing and HLA analysis were acknowledged by the study to be relatively few in number.

RNA in amounts of roughly 0.45 to 1 ug was reverse transcribed with random hexamers. Amplification of the TCR beta CDR3 was carried out by immunoSEQ multiplex PCR, which spanned a total of 54 Vbeta and 13 Jbeta segments. TCRdb redid the calling of the immunoSEQ multiplex PCR reads with MiXCR, one entry per CDR3 protein. The sample yields more than 85,000 distinct CDR3 sequences, about 95% seen once. TCR beta sequencing was performed on blood CD8+ and CD4+ T cells. TEMRA cells were FACS-enriched, unlike CD8+ and CD4+ T cells, which were negatively isolated. As regards this clonotype: Its antigen is currently unknown.

The specimen sequenced was CD4+ T cells from PBMCs. The chain combines TRBV29-1 with TRBJ1-2; 9 bases are shared with TRBD1. The TCR comes from a human donor in good health. This CDR3 reads CSVEGGDREDYGYTF. In DNA form, the CDR3 reads TGCAGCGTTGAAGGAGGGGACAGGGAGGACTATGGCTACACCTTC.